A selection of T cell receptor beta chains follows, all from one sample in a study of post-analysis software for immune sequencing data. TCRdb redid the calling of the PCR reads with MiXCR, one entry per CDR3 protein. The table shows about 800,000 distinct CDR3 sequences, with roughly 29% occurring only once. Specimen: blood. The receptors shown here come from a girl aged 5-17 years with multiple sclerosis. Both conserved end residues are part of each CDR3. Fields, in order: J gene, D gene, V gene, CDR3 protein. The D gene is left open where the match is weak.

TRBJ2-5	TRBD1	TRBV20-1	CSAIGQGQETRYF
TRBJ2-5	-	TRBV7-8	CASSRSQTSSSYNEQYF
TRBJ1-5	-	TRBV27	CASGNQPQHF
TRBJ1-5	-	TRBV3-1	CASSQGARNRYQPQHF
TRBJ2-7	TRBD2	TRBV20-1	CSARKGLAVGGEQYF
TRBJ1-6	-	TRBV27	CASRQRTVHSPLHF
TRBJ2-5	-	TRBV7-2	CASSLLVGDEQYF
TRBJ2-1	TRBD2	TRBV3-1	CASSQDTHSGVYNERFF
TRBJ2-3	-	TRBV5-1	CASSLGHSSTDTQYF
TRBJ2-7	-	TRBV28	CASRTSYEQYF
TRBJ2-5	TRBD1	TRBV5-6	CASSLALGTGQETQYF
TRBJ1-1	-	TRBV6-6	CASSYMSTEAFF
TRBJ2-7	TRBD1	TRBV5-1	CASSSHGQGGYEQYF
TRBJ2-7	TRBD2	TRBV20-1	CSARVDSGWYEQYF
TRBJ2-5	TRBD2	TRBV4-3	CASSQVAGGPGETQYF